This T cell receptor (beta chain) was retrieved from a study of blood T cell repertoires in COVID-19. Study context: Sample material is recorded as cDNA or gDNA derived from T cells, B-cell-depleted T cells, or PBMCs.

In germline, CDR1 is KGHSH, CDR2 LQKENI. V lost 2 bases and J lost 5, with 16 bases in between. CDR3 length: 16 residues. Some clones are missing from TCRdb's copy, which holds only in-frame ones; the method was immunoSEQ multiplex PCR. The repertoire consists of around 81,000 clones, with approximately 80% occurring once and the leading ten covering 40% to 45%. The chain couples TRBV18 to TRBJ1-5; TRBD1 might be the D (6 bases). Source material: peripheral blood. This clonotype was sampled from a man older than 75 with acute or convalescent COVID-19. CDR3 protein: CASSPSGKGVYQPQHF. DNA of the CDR3: TGTGCCAGCTCACCAAGCGGGAAGGGGGTGTATCAGCCCCAGCATTTT. Supplemented by reference TRBV18 and TRBJ1-5, the full variable domain reads NAGVMQNPRHLVRRRGQEARLRCSPMKGHSHVYWYRQLPEEGLKFMVYLQKENIIDESGMPKERFSAEFPKEGPSILRIQQVVRGDSAAYFCASSPSGKGVYQPQHFGDGTRLSIL.